One sample yielded the 17 T cell receptor beta chains listed below, sequenced in a study of blood T cell repertoires in COVID-19. Sequencing used immunoSEQ multiplex PCR; TCRdb keeps in-frame clones, though not all of them. The repertoire holds some 170,000 clones, with around 82% as singletons. The material sequenced was PBMCs or T cells enriched from blood (not recorded which). The receptors originated from a man in his forties or fifties who had recovered from COVID-19.

The genes are TRBV5-1 and TRBJ2-7, with D hard to call. This CDR3 has 14 amino acids. Germline V gene data show CDR1 as SGHRS and CDR2 as YFSETQ. Trimming took 0 bases from V and 2 from J, leaving 9 bases between them. The CDR3 DNA reads TGCGCCAGCAGCTTGGGGTCAGTGGCCTACGAGCAGTACTTC. Protein: CASSLGSVAYEQYF. Filled out from reference TRBV5-1 and TRBJ2-7, the complete variable domain reads KAGVTQTPRYLIKTRGQQVTLSCSPISGHRSVSWYQQTPGQGLQFLFEYFSETQRNKGNFPGRFSGRQFSNSRSEMNVSTLELGDSALYLCASSLGSVAYEQYFGPGTRLTVT.

This clone was counted a few times. V gene TRBV11-2 combines with J gene TRBJ1-1, with 8 bases aligning to TRBD1. CDR3 size: 15 residues. Looked up from germline, CDR1 is SGHAT and CDR2 is FQNNGV. V shed 3 bases, J shed 4 bases, and the junction held 7 bases outside the gene matches. The CDR3 DNA is TGTGCCAGCAGCTTCCTAACAGGGGGGATCACTGAAGCTTTCTTT. This gives the protein CASSFLTGGITEAFF.

This clone occurred a few times. The chain combines TRBV10-2 with TRBJ2-5, with TRBD2 matching over 7 bases. CDR3 length: 15 residues. With V trimmed by 0 bases and J by 9 bases, 10 bases remained unmatched. Germline CDR1 reads WSHSY; CDR2 reads SAAADI. CDR3 amino acids: CASSESRLALLAQYF. CDR3 coding DNA: TGCGCCAGCAGTGAGTCTCGACTAGCCCTCTTGGCCCAGTACTTC.

In DNA form, the CDR3 reads TGTGCCAGCAGTTTTATCCCCGTCGAGCAGTACTTC. This translates into CASSFIPVEQYF. The chain uses TRBV12-3 or TRBV12-4 and TRBJ2-7; no firm D call. The CDR3 runs 12 residues. The germline V and J ends were trimmed by 3 bases and 6 bases, with 9 bases remaining between them.

The rearrangement uses TRBV3-1 (or the pseudogene TRBV3-2) and TRBJ2-3, with TRBD2 matching 7 bases. Trimming removed 0 bases from V and 1 base from J; junction bases left unmatched: 10. In germline, CDR1 is LGHDT, CDR2 YNNKEL (reference sequence). CDR3 length: 18 amino acids. CDR3 in amino acids: CASSQDLVGGLRTDTQYF. The CDR3 bases are TGTGCCAGCAGCCAAGATCTGGTCGGGGGGTTACGCACAGATACGCAGTATTTT.

This chain uses TRBV7-9 with TRBJ2-5; 10 nucleotides line up with TRBD2. The CDR3 extends over 15 amino acids. After removal of 5 bases from V and 0 bases from J, the junction contained 3 bases not matched to a gene. Germline loops: CDR1 SEHNR, CDR2 FQNEAQ (reference sequence). CDR3: CASSPAGGYQETQYF. CDR3 coding DNA: TGTGCCAGCAGCCCAGCGGGGGGGTACCAAGAGACCCAGTACTTC. The whole variable domain, remainder taken from reference TRBV7-9 and TRBJ2-5, is DTGVSQNPRHKITKRGQNVTFRCDPISEHNRLYWYRQTLGQGPEFLTYFQNEAQLEKSRLLSDRFSAERPKGSFSTLEIQRTEQGDSAMYLCASSPAGGYQETQYFGPGTRLLVL.

The V and J genes are TRBV27 and TRBJ2-2; TRBD1 matches 8 bases. CDR1 is MNHEY, CDR2 SMNVEV, per germline (reference sequence). The CDR3 covers 15 residues. V shed 5 bases and J 6 bases; nucleotides not matched to a gene: 8. The CDR3 spells CASSPGTGRAGELFF. The CDR3 bases are TGTGCCAGCAGTCCTGGGACAGGAAGGGCCGGGGAGCTGTTTTTT.

The genes are TRBV28 and TRBJ2-4; D remains ambiguous. From germline, CDR1 is MDHEN and CDR2 SYDVKM. V was shortened by 5 bases and J by 0 bases, with 23 bases between the two germline ends. CDR3 length: 19 residues. The CDR3 here is CASSPSISIQPVAKNIQYF. Here the CDR3 DNA reads TGTGCCAGCAGTCCCTCGATCTCCATACAGCCCGTAGCCAAAAACATTCAGTACTTC.

This chain uses TRBV7-6 with TRBJ1-6, with D possibly being TRBD1 (6 bases). Germline V lookup: CDR1 SGHVS, CDR2 FNYEAQ. The CDR3 extends over 15 amino acids. V lost 2 bases and J lost 6, with 11 bases in between. This chain's CDR3 is CASSLTQGLNSPLHF. The CDR3 region has the DNA TGTGCCAGCAGCTTAACACAGGGCCTTAATTCACCCCTCCACTTT.

This chain links TRBV5-6 with TRBJ2-5; a possible D gene is TRBD1 (5 bases). This CDR3 has 14 residues. The germline V gene encodes CDR1 SGHDT and CDR2 YYEEEE. Trimming left V 2 bases short and J 1 base short, with 9 bases between. The CDR3 reads CASSFRQGQETQYF. DNA for the CDR3: TGTGCCAGCAGCTTCCGGCAGGGCCAAGAGACCCAGTACTTC.

This clone turned up a few times. CDR3 region: CASSLEASGGVYNEQFF. The CDR3, as DNA: TGTGCCAGCAGCTTAGAGGCCAGCGGGGGGGTCTACAATGAGCAGTTCTTC. The V call is TRBV7-9, the J call TRBJ2-1; TRBD2 matches 10 bases. Per germline, CDR1 SEHNR and CDR2 FQNEAQ (reference sequence). After removal of 1 base from V and 3 bases from J, the junction contained 6 bases not matched to a gene. This CDR3 is 17 amino acids long.

The chain links TRBV7-2 to TRBJ2-7; TRBD1 matches at 11 bases. V was clipped by 5 bases and J by 7 bases; unmatched bases: 10. The germline gives CDR1 SGHTA, CDR2 FQGNSA. The CDR3 runs 15 residues. CDR3 sequence: CASSARTGGADEQYF. The CDR3 coding sequence is TGTGCCAGCAGCGCCCGGACAGGGGGCGCGGATGAGCAGTACTTC. Supplemented by reference TRBV7-2 and TRBJ2-7, the full variable domain reads GAGVSQSPSNKVTEKGKDVELRCDPISGHTALYWYRQSLGQGLEFLIYFQGNSAPDKSGLPSDRFSAERTGGSVSTLTIQRTQQEDSAVYLCASSARTGGADEQYFGPGTRLTVT.

This clone has a count of ten or more. The chain links TRBV7-2 to TRBJ2-5, with TRBD2 identical over 9 bases. CDR3 length equals 15 residues. With V trimmed by 4 bases and J by 4 bases, 7 bases remained unmatched. Germline V gene lookup returns CDR1 SGHTA and CDR2 FQGNSA. The chain's CDR3 is CASSSISGGRETQYF. The CDR3 bases are TGTGCCAGCAGCTCGATTAGCGGGGGTAGAGAGACCCAGTACTTC. Full variable domain (rest looked up from reference TRBV7-2 and TRBJ2-5): GAGVSQSPSNKVTEKGKDVELRCDPISGHTALYWYRQSLGQGLEFLIYFQGNSAPDKSGLPSDRFSAERTGGSVSTLTIQRTQQEDSAVYLCASSSISGGRETQYFGPGTRLLVL.

This clone was found a few times. The rearrangement uses TRBV7-7 and TRBJ2-1; 8 nucleotides align to TRBD2. The CDR3 runs 19 residues. V dropped 5 bases and J dropped 7; count of bases not matched to a gene: 22. Germline V gene data show CDR1 as SSHAT and CDR2 as FNYEAQ (reference sequence). The CDR3 DNA follows: TGTGCCAGCAGCCCCAAAAGCGGGGGAGCCGGAGGCGGCAGGAATGAGCAGTTCTTC. The encoded protein is CASSPKSGGAGGGRNEQFF.

The gene calls are TRBV5-1 and TRBJ1-4; D remains ambiguous. Germline loops: CDR1 SGHRS, CDR2 YFSETQ. The CDR3 sequence is 17 residues long. Trimming cost V 2 bases and J 0 bases, with 14 bases left between them. DNA of the CDR3: TGCGCCAGCAGCTTCGCCGAGGGCTATGCAACTAATGAAAAACTGTTTTTT. Its protein is CASSFAEGYATNEKLFF.

This chain connects TRBV9 to TRBJ2-3; the D gene is possibly TRBD2 (6 bases). There are 17 residues in the CDR3. The V end was cut by 4 bases, the J end by 2 bases, with 20 bases between. Germline CDR1 and CDR2: SGDLS and YYNGEE. The CDR3 region has the DNA TGTGCCAGCAGCCCGTTCGAGTCGGCGGGGAACACAGATACGCAGTATTTT. Protein sequence: CASSPFESAGNTDTQYF.

This clone has more than one count but fewer than ten. The rearrangement links TRBV7-3 to TRBJ1-1; TRBD1 might be the D (5 bases). Trimming pared 2 bases from V and 10 bases from J, leaving 11 bases between. Germline V lookup: CDR1 SGHTA, CDR2 FQGTGA. There are 12 residues in the CDR3. CDR3 nucleotides: TGTGCCAGCAGCTTAGCAGGGAAGGCAGCTTTCTTT. This translates into CASSLAGKAAFF.